This T cell receptor (beta chain) originates from a study of CD8 T cells in Susac syndrome. Random hexamers were used to reverse transcribe an amount of about 0.45 to 1 ug RNA. Across 54 Vbeta and 13 Jbeta, immunoSEQ multiplex PCR amplified TCR beta CDR3. TCRdb re-called the immunoSEQ multiplex PCR reads with MiXCR, one entry per CDR3 protein. Among about 83,000 distinct CDR3 sequences listed, 90% to 97% were seen once. The sequence was collected from a human donor with Susac syndrome. The sequenced material came from CD8+ T cells from PBMCs.

The CDR3 region has the DNA TGCGCCAGCAGCCCCGGACAGCAAATAAATAACGAGCAGTACTTC. This translates into CASSPGQQINNEQYF. This sequence joins TRBV4-3 and TRBJ2-7; D is possibly TRBD1 (6 bases). Trimming removed 4 bases at V and 5 bases at J, with 18 bases between. The CDR3 has 15 amino acids. Per the germline V gene, CDR1 is LGHNA and CDR2 is YSLEER.